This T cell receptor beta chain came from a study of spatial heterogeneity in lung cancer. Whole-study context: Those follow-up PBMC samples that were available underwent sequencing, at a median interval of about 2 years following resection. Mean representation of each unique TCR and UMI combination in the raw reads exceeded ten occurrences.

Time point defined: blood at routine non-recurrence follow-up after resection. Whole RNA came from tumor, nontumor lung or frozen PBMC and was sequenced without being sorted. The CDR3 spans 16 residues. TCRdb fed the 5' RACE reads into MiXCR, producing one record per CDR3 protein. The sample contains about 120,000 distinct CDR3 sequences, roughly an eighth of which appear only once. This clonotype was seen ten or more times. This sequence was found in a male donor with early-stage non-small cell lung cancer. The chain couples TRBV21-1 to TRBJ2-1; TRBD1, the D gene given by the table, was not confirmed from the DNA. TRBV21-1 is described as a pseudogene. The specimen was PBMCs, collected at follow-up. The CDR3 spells CASSKRPRPSYNEQFF. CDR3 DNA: TGTGCCAGCAGCAAAAGGCCGCGCCCCTCCTACAATGAGCAGTTCTTC.